Sequencing of this T cell receptor beta chain was carried out in a study of a mutant IDH1 vaccine in newly diagnosed glioma. For the study at large: Earlier treatment was radiotherapy, temozolomide, or both, with most getting both.

Study-level points and caveats: The vaccine induced immune responses, and these occurred in 93.3% of patients.

A word on this clone: Its antigen is not known.

Profiled with immunoSEQ multiplex PCR; TCRdb holds only in-frame clones, not every one. This table holds fewer than 45,000 clones, 65% to 85% found once. Specified time point: week 11, during vaccination. With topical imiquimod, each dose of the vaccine consisted of 300 ug of mutant IDH1 20-mer peptide. Donors had new WHO grade 3 or 4 IDH1-mutant, ATRX-lost astrocytomas. Trimming cost V 4 bases and J 5 bases; bases outside gene matches: 5. This CDR3 region has 15 residues. Germline values: CDR1 MNHEY, CDR2 SVGAGI. The genes are TRBV6-5 and TRBJ2-1, with TRBD2 matching 10 bases. This clonotype originated in a man aged 40-49 years with glioma. Sequenced material: PBMCs, taken from a glioma patient whose treatment included an IDH1 peptide vaccine. CDR3 protein: CASSFLAGENNEQFF. CDR3 DNA: TGTGCCAGCAGTTTTCTAGCGGGAGAAAACAATGAGCAGTTCTTC.